These T cell receptor beta chains were read from a single sample in a study of regulatory T cells in long-lasting Graves disease. MiXCR was run by TCRdb on the multiplex PCR reads, yielding one entry per CDR3 protein. The sample comprises some 600,000 distinct CDR3 sequences, around 16% of which are singletons, and around 12% rests with the top ten. A further study also used this sample, focusing on T cells in Graves' hyperthyroidism and ophthalmopathy.

The input for sequencing was peripheral blood mononuclear cells (PBMCs), taken at new diagnosis, from a patient treated with antithyroid drugs. The source is a man between 18 and 35 years old with Graves disease. Each CDR3 is given with its conserved first and last residue. The D gene is left open where the match is weak. Clone size appears in some rows only: once, few, many, or a class for an expanded clone.

len: 15
abundance: .
j_gene: TRBJ1-2
d_gene: .
v_gene: TRBV28
CDR3nt: TGTGCCAGCAGTTTTGGGAGGGGGGCAAGTTCTGGCTACACCTTC
CDR3aa: CASSFGRGASSGYTF

len: 11
abundance: .
j_gene: TRBJ2-7
d_gene: .
v_gene: TRBV6-1
CDR3nt: TGTGCCAGCAGTCCCGGGGGCCTCCAGTACTTC
CDR3aa: CASSPGGLQYF

len: 17
abundance: .
j_gene: TRBJ2-3
d_gene: .
v_gene: TRBV27
CDR3nt: TGTGCCAGCAATTTATTCGAACGTCAGGGCGCCAAAAATACGCAGTATTTT
CDR3aa: CASNLFERQGAKNTQYF

len: 19
abundance: .
j_gene: TRBJ1-5
d_gene: TRBD1
v_gene: TRBV20-1
CDR3nt: TGCAGTGCTAGAAGTACTCCCGGGACAGGGCCGTATAGCAATCAGCCCCAGCATTTT
CDR3aa: CSARSTPGTGPYSNQPQHF

len: 13
abundance: .
j_gene: TRBJ1-2
d_gene: .
v_gene: TRBV12-3/TRBV12-4
CDR3nt: TGTGCCAGCAGTTCCGCAGGGTCCCATGGCTACACCTTC
CDR3aa: CASSSAGSHGYTF

len: 14
abundance: many
j_gene: TRBJ1-1
d_gene: TRBD1
v_gene: TRBV7-8
CDR3nt: TGTGCCAGCAGCTTAACGGACAGGGGATGGTCAGCTTTCTTT
CDR3aa: CASSLTDRGWSAFF

len: 12
abundance: few
j_gene: TRBJ2-7
d_gene: TRBD1
v_gene: TRBV20-1
CDR3nt: TGCAGTGTAGGGACAGGGGTCTACGAGCAGTACTTC
CDR3aa: CSVGTGVYEQYF

len: 17
abundance: many
j_gene: TRBJ2-3
d_gene: TRBD2
v_gene: TRBV5-1
CDR3nt: TGCGCCAGCAGCCCAGGGACTAGCGGGGGTCGCACAGATACGCAGTATTTT
CDR3aa: CASSPGTSGGRTDTQYF

len: 13
abundance: many
j_gene: TRBJ2-7
d_gene: .
v_gene: TRBV13
CDR3nt: TGTGCCAGCAGCTTAGGGCATTCGGGCGAGCAGTACTTC
CDR3aa: CASSLGHSGEQYF

len: 13
abundance: .
j_gene: TRBJ1-2
d_gene: .
v_gene: TRBV10-2
CDR3nt: TGCGCCAGCAGTGAGTTCCCGAACCATGGCTACACCTTC
CDR3aa: CASSEFPNHGYTF

len: 13
abundance: .
j_gene: TRBJ1-2
d_gene: TRBD1
v_gene: TRBV5-5
CDR3nt: TGTGCCAGCAGCTGGCGGACAGGGGGCGGCTACACCTTC
CDR3aa: CASSWRTGGGYTF

len: 12
abundance: .
j_gene: TRBJ2-7
d_gene: .
v_gene: TRBV19
CDR3nt: TGTGCCAGTAGGCGGGACAACTACGAGCAGTACTTC
CDR3aa: CASRRDNYEQYF

len: 19
abundance: few
j_gene: TRBJ2-7
d_gene: TRBD2
v_gene: TRBV30
CDR3nt: TGTGCCTGGAGTGTACGTAGACTAGCGGGAGTGTCGGGTTCCTACGAGCAGTACTTC
CDR3aa: CAWSVRRLAGVSGSYEQYF

len: 16
abundance: few
j_gene: TRBJ1-4
d_gene: TRBD1
v_gene: TRBV20-1
CDR3nt: TGCAGTGCTTTTGGACAGGGTTTGAGGACTAATGAAAAACTGTTTTTT
CDR3aa: CSAFGQGLRTNEKLFF

len: 16
abundance: many
j_gene: TRBJ2-7
d_gene: TRBD1
v_gene: TRBV5-1
CDR3nt: TGCGCCAGCAGCCCCGGACAGGGGTCGAACTCCTACGAGCAGTACTTC
CDR3aa: CASSPGQGSNSYEQYF

len: 14
abundance: .
j_gene: TRBJ2-2
d_gene: .
v_gene: TRBV29-1
CDR3nt: TGCAGCGTTGACCTCAATGGGGCAACTGGGGAGCTGTTTTTT
CDR3aa: CSVDLNGATGELFF

len: 13
abundance: many
j_gene: TRBJ2-7
d_gene: TRBD1
v_gene: TRBV12-5
CDR3nt: TGTGCTAGTGGTTTGGAGGGGGCGCACGAGCAGTACTTC
CDR3aa: CASGLEGAHEQYF

len: 14
abundance: many
j_gene: TRBJ2-5
d_gene: TRBD1
v_gene: TRBV29-1
CDR3nt: TGCAGCGTTGTCATAGGGGGCGTCCAAGAGACCCAGTACTTC
CDR3aa: CSVVIGGVQETQYF

len: 15
abundance: .
j_gene: TRBJ1-2
d_gene: .
v_gene: TRBV7-2
CDR3nt: TGTGCCAGCAGCTTATCTAATTCCGGGACCTATGGCTACACCTTC
CDR3aa: CASSLSNSGTYGYTF

len: 13
abundance: many
j_gene: TRBJ1-1
d_gene: .
v_gene: TRBV5-1
CDR3nt: TGCGCCAGCAAAGACCAGGGGCGCACTGAAGCTTTCTTT
CDR3aa: CASKDQGRTEAFF

len: 15
abundance: many
j_gene: TRBJ2-7
d_gene: TRBD1
v_gene: TRBV9
CDR3nt: TGTGCCAGCAGCGTGACAGGGGAGGCGCCCTACGAGCAGTACTTC
CDR3aa: CASSVTGEAPYEQYF

len: 13
abundance: many
j_gene: TRBJ2-7
d_gene: TRBD2
v_gene: TRBV5-1
CDR3nt: TGTGCCAGCTCGACTAGCGGGTCCTACGAGCAGTACTTC
CDR3aa: CASSTSGSYEQYF

len: 14
abundance: many
j_gene: TRBJ2-7
d_gene: TRBD1
v_gene: TRBV12-5
CDR3nt: TGTGCTAGTGGTTCCCCACAGGGGTGGGACGAGCAGTACTTC
CDR3aa: CASGSPQGWDEQYF

len: 19
abundance: few
j_gene: TRBJ1-1
d_gene: .
v_gene: TRBV3-1
CDR3nt: TGTGCCAGCAGCCAAGATTTTTCTTTGCAGGGGCGGATGAACACTGAAGCTTTCTTT
CDR3aa: CASSQDFSLQGRMNTEAFF

len: 14
abundance: many
j_gene: TRBJ2-1
d_gene: .
v_gene: TRBV6-1
CDR3nt: TGTGCCAGCAGTGACAACCGTGAGGCGGTTGTACAGTTCTTC
CDR3aa: CASSDNREAVVQFF

len: 12
abundance: many
j_gene: TRBJ2-5
d_gene: .
v_gene: TRBV12-3/TRBV12-4
CDR3nt: TGTGCCAGCAGCCCCGACGGGGAGACCCAGTACTTC
CDR3aa: CASSPDGETQYF

len: 19
abundance: few
j_gene: TRBJ2-1
d_gene: TRBD2
v_gene: TRBV5-6
CDR3nt: TGTGCCAGCAGCTTGAAAAGACTAGCGGGATTGACACTTTACAATGAGCAGTTCTTC
CDR3aa: CASSLKRLAGLTLYNEQFF

len: 15
abundance: few
j_gene: TRBJ2-3
d_gene: TRBD2
v_gene: TRBV5-1
CDR3nt: TGCGCCAGCAGGACTAGCGGGAGTCCTACAGATACGCAGTATTTT
CDR3aa: CASRTSGSPTDTQYF

len: 14
abundance: many
j_gene: TRBJ1-1
d_gene: .
v_gene: TRBV19
CDR3nt: TGTGCCAGTACCCTCCTTCCGGGGAACACTGAAGCTTTCTTT
CDR3aa: CASTLLPGNTEAFF

len: 13
abundance: many
j_gene: TRBJ1-1
d_gene: .
v_gene: TRBV5-5
CDR3nt: TGTGCCAGCAGCTCACCCAGGAGGGCTGAAGCTTTCTTT
CDR3aa: CASSSPRRAEAFF

len: 11
abundance: many
j_gene: TRBJ2-1
d_gene: .
v_gene: TRBV20-1
CDR3nt: TGCAGTGCCCCTTCGAGCAATGAGCAGTTCTTC
CDR3aa: CSAPSSNEQFF

len: 11
abundance: .
j_gene: TRBJ2-3
d_gene: .
v_gene: TRBV29-1
CDR3nt: TGCAGCGTGTTCACCGGAGATACGCAGTATTTT
CDR3aa: CSVFTGDTQYF

len: 15
abundance: many
j_gene: TRBJ1-1
d_gene: TRBD1
v_gene: TRBV5-1
CDR3nt: TGCGCCAGCAGCTTCAGGGGGATCATGAACACTGAAGCTTTCTTT
CDR3aa: CASSFRGIMNTEAFF

len: 11
abundance: few
j_gene: TRBJ2-5
d_gene: .
v_gene: TRBV20-1
CDR3nt: TGCAGTGTGCAGCGACAAGAGACCCAGTACTTC
CDR3aa: CSVQRQETQYF

len: 16
abundance: many
j_gene: TRBJ1-6
d_gene: TRBD1
v_gene: TRBV2
CDR3nt: TGTGCCAGCAGGGGGCAGGGGGAAGTCTATAATTCACCCCTCCACTTT
CDR3aa: CASRGQGEVYNSPLHF

len: 14
abundance: .
j_gene: TRBJ2-7
d_gene: TRBD2
v_gene: TRBV2
CDR3nt: TGTGCCAGCAGTGCTCGGGCGGGAGCCTACGAGCAGTACTTC
CDR3aa: CASSARAGAYEQYF

len: 13
abundance: .
j_gene: TRBJ2-1
d_gene: TRBD1
v_gene: TRBV6-2/TRBV6-3
CDR3nt: TGTGCCAGCAGGGGACAGGGGGCGCGGGAGCAGTTCTTC
CDR3aa: CASRGQGAREQFF